This section outlines one T cell receptor (beta chain) sequence together with its context. Its cognate antigen is unknown. Germline V gene data show CDR1 as MNHNY and CDR2 as SVGAGI (reference sequence). The CDR3 runs to 15 residues. V was clipped by 6 bases and J by 0 bases, with 12 bases between them. The PCR was carried out with 60 Vbeta primers and 13 Jbeta primers. Measured with immunoSEQ multiplex PCR; TCRdb has only the in-frame clones, and not every one. The data hold some 130,000 clones, with around four fifths observed a single time. The data are from a study of cytomegalovirus exposure and HLA in healthy donors. Study at large: Of about 400 genotyped donors, more than 70% clustered with self-reported Caucasian donors.

Study outcomes and limitations: Rarity marked most TCR sequences, yet some public TCRs occurred in many donors. In an earlier analysis, in 620 or so donors, most V segments appeared productive either ~90% or ~30% of the time.

This chain connects TRBV6-6 to TRBJ1-5; D unresolved. The sequence was collected from a male donor in good health and CMV-seropositive. What was sequenced was PBMCs. The CDR3 nucleotides read TGTGCCAGCAGCCCCGGTCTATATAGCAATCAGCCCCAGCATTTT. Translating it yields CASSPGLYSNQPQHF.